Below are 2 T cell receptor beta chains sequenced from a single sample in a study of T cells in Graves' hyperthyroidism and ophthalmopathy. Amplification targeted TCR beta CDR3 regions from RNA transcripts. With the HTBI primer set, the TCR CDR3 went through a first round of RT-PCR. TCRdb independently ran MiXCR on the multiplex PCR reads; one entry per CDR3 protein. The data hold about 290,000 distinct CDR3 sequences, with roughly an eighth observed a single time. Sequencing was carried out using blood. These TCRs come from a middle-aged woman with Graves' hyperthyroidism.

This clonotype occurred a few times. This chain uses TRBV5-1 with TRBJ2-5, with TRBD1 matching 8 bases. V lost 8 bases, J lost 2 bases, and 8 bases stayed unmatched. The germline V gene has CDR1 SGHRS and CDR2 YFSETQ. The CDR3 spans 14 residues. In nucleotides, the CDR3 is TGCGCCAGTACAGACAGGGGCGATCAAGAGACCCAGTACTTC. Its protein product is CASTDRGDQETQYF.

This clonotype occurred many times. V usage is TRBV18 and J usage is TRBJ2-3; D remains ambiguous. Trimming took off 0 bases at V and 2 bases at J, with 6 bases between the two ends. CDR1 is KGHSH and CDR2 is LQKENI in the germline V gene. The CDR3 is 14 residues long. This CDR3 is CASSPPVNTDTQYF. The CDR3 DNA follows: TGTGCCAGCTCACCACCGGTGAACACAGATACGCAGTATTTT.